The 6 T cell receptor beta chains listed next were all sequenced from one sample in a study of blood T cell repertoires in COVID-19. Some clones are missing from TCRdb's copy, which holds only in-frame ones; the method was immunoSEQ multiplex PCR. The sample has roughly 98,000 clones, 75% to 85% seen once. The sample was peripheral blood. The receptors were gathered from a human donor in a cohort sampled during active COVID-19.

This chain uses TRBV4-2 with TRBJ2-5; D perhaps matches TRBD2 (6 bases). The CDR3 covers 14 residues. Trimming removed 4 bases from V and 2 bases from J, with 11 bases in between. Looked up from germline, CDR1 is LGHNA and CDR2 is YNFKEQ. CDR3 in amino acids: CASSLGGDQETQYF. CDR3 coding DNA: TGTGCCAGCAGCCTCGGGGGAGATCAAGAGACCCAGTACTTC.

This clone was observed a few times. V is TRBV11-2 and J is TRBJ1-2, with D possibly TRBD1 on 6 matching bases. V was shortened by 4 bases and J by 7 bases, with 19 bases between the two germline ends. Germline lookup yields CDR1 SGHAT and CDR2 FQNNGV. This CDR3 has 15 residues. In nucleotides, the CDR3 is TGTGCCAGCAGCTGGGGAGGGGGGCACGGGAGTGGCTACACCTTC. It codes for CASSWGGGHGSGYTF.

The rearrangement joins TRBV30 to TRBJ1-2; D not certain. V was clipped by 0 bases and J by 5 bases, with 4 bases between them. This CDR3 spans 11 amino acids. CDR1 and CDR2 from the germline V gene are GTSNPN and SVGIG (reference sequence). The CDR3 reads CAWSVAYGYTF. In nucleotides, the CDR3 is TGTGCCTGGAGTGTAGCATATGGCTACACCTTC.

The chain joins TRBV4-1 to TRBJ1-2, with 8 bases fitting TRBD1. V lost 1 base and J lost 4; bases outside the gene matches: 5. Looked up from germline, CDR1 is MGHRA and CDR2 is YSYEKL. The length of the CDR3 is 15 residues. The CDR3, as DNA: TGCGCCAGCAGCCAAGGTGACAGGGGTAGCTATGGCTACACCTTC. It encodes CASSQGDRGSYGYTF.

The J gene is TRBJ2-5, the V gene TRBV11-2; possible D gene TRBD2, 5 bases. The CDR3 is made up of 14 amino acids. Germline loops: CDR1 SGHAT, CDR2 FQNNGV. Trimming pared 1 base from V and 9 bases from J, leaving 15 bases between. CDR3 sequence: CASSLVGRGWAQYF. DNA for the CDR3: TGTGCCAGCAGCTTAGTCGGTCGAGGGTGGGCCCAGTACTTC.

The genes are TRBV6-5 and TRBJ2-3; no clear D. The germline gives CDR1 MNHEY, CDR2 SVGAGI. Trimming took 3 bases from V and 4 from J, leaving 17 bases between them. The CDR3 has 16 amino acids. The CDR3 nucleotides read TGTGCCAGCAGTTATCGTACCGGGTTGGTGGCAGATACGCAGTATTTT. Its translation is CASSYRTGLVADTQYF.